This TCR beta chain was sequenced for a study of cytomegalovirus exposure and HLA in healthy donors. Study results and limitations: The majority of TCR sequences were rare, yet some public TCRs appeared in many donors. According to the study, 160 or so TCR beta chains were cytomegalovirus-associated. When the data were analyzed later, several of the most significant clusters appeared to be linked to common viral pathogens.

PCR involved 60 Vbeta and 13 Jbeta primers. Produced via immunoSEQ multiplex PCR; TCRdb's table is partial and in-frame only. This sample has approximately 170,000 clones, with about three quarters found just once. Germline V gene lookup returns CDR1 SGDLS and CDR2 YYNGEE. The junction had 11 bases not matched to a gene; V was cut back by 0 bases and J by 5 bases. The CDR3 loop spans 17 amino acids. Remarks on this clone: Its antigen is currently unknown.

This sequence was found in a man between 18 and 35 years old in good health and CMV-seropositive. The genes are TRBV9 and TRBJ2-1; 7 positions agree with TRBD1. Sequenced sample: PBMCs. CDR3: CASSVVETGVGDNEQFF. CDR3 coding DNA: TGTGCCAGCAGCGTAGTCGAAACAGGGGTGGGTGACAATGAGCAGTTCTTC.